This T cell receptor beta chain came from a study of STAT3 mutations in large granular lymphocyte leukemia. Study background: Roughly half the longitudinally sequenced T-LGLL patients had canonical STAT3 mutations. Study-wide results and caveats: All newly emerging clones after therapy were STAT3 wild type. Samples missed the first appearance of the clone. Every T-cell large granular lymphocyte leukemia patient had at least one immunodominant TCR beta clonotype.

Each sample's TCRbeta library yielded on average approximately 41,000 productive templates. The data were produced by immunoSEQ multiplex PCR, yet TCRdb's version contains in-frame clones alone and is incomplete. The table lists fewer than 11,000 clones, approximately 50% of them singletons, with roughly 8.8% in the top ten. Germline-derived CDR1 and CDR2 are SEHNR and FQNEAQ (reference sequence). The CDR3 is 18 amino acids. The junction had 9 bases not matched to a gene; V was cut back by 2 bases and J by 0 bases. As concerns this clone: The antigen is unknown.

The chain carries TRBV7-9 and TRBJ2-3, with 9 nucleotides matching TRBD2. The origin of this receptor is a boy between 10 and 17 years old with T-cell large granular lymphocyte leukemia. Some clones in this sample may be carry-over from other donors' samples. Sequencing input: peripheral blood mononuclear cells. The CDR3 here is CASSLKISGGHSTDTQYF. The DNA for the CDR3 is TGTGCCAGCAGCTTAAAAATAAGCGGGGGGCACAGCACAGATACGCAGTATTTT.